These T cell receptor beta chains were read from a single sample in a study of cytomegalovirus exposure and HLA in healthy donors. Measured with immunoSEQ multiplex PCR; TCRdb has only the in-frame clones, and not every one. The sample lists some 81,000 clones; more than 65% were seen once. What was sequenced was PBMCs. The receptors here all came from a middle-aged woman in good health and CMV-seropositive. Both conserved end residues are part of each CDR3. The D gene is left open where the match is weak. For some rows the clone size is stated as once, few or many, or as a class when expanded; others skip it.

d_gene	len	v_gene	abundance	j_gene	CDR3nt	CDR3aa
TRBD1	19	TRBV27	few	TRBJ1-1	TGTGCCAGCAGTCAAAACCAAAGAAACAGGGGTTCGATGAACACTGAAGCTTTCTTT	CASSQNQRNRGSMNTEAFF
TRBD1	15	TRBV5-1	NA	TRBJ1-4	TGCGCCAGCAAGGGGGCGACAGGGTATAATGAAAAACTGTTTTTT	CASKGATGYNEKLFF
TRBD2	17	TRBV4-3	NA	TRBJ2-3	TGCGCCAGCAGCCAAGAGGGGACTAGGGGCCCTACAGATACGCAGTATTTT	CASSQEGTRGPTDTQYF
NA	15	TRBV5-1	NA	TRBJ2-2	TGCGCCAGCAGGGGCGGGGAAGTGAACACCGGGGAGCTGTTTTTT	CASRGGEVNTGELFF
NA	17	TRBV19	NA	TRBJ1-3	TGTGCCAGTAGTATAGCGGGTACCCCACTATCTGGAAACACCATATATTTT	CASSIAGTPLSGNTIYF
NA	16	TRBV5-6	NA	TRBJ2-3	TGTGCCAGCAGCTTGGATGTTGGCGGGTGGACAGATACGCAGTATTTT	CASSLDVGGWTDTQYF
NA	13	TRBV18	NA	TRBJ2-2	TGTGCCAGCTCACCCTCCGTCACCGGGGAGCTGTTTTTT	CASSPSVTGELFF
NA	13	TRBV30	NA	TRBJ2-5	TGTGCCTGGAGTGTGCGCCGTCGGGAGACCCAGTACTTC	CAWSVRRRETQYF
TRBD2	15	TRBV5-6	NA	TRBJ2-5	TGTGCCAGCAGCTCACCCGTCGGGAGGGGAGAGACCCAGTACTTC	CASSSPVGRGETQYF
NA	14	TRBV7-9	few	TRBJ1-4	TGTGCCAGCACCCCACTGGCAACTAATGAAAAACTGTTTTTT	CASTPLATNEKLFF
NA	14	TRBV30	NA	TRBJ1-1	TGTGCCTGGAGTGTAGGCGGTTCGGGCACTGAAGCTTTCTTT	CAWSVGGSGTEAFF
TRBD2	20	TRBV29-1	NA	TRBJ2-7	TGCAGCGTACGAAAACCTCAGACTAGCGGGAGTAGTAGGGCGGTCTACGAGCAGTACTTC	CSVRKPQTSGSSRAVYEQYF
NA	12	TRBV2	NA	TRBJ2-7	TGTGCCAGCAGCGGACAGATCTACGAGCAGTACTTC	CASSGQIYEQYF
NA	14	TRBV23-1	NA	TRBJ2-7	TGCGCCAGCAACCCCCGGCATCCCGGAGCCGAGCAGTACTTC	CASNPRHPGAEQYF
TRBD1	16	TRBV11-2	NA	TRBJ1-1	TGTGCCAGCAGCTTAGATGGTCCAGGGGGGCTCACTGAAGCTTTCTTT	CASSLDGPGGLTEAFF
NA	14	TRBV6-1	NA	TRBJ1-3	TGTGCCAGCAGTGAGGGCAAAGGTGGAAACACCATATATTTT	CASSEGKGGNTIYF
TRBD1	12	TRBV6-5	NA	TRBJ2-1	TGTGCCAGCAGCCCACAGGGGAATGAGCAGTTCTTC	CASSPQGNEQFF